Listed below are T cell receptor beta chains from one sample, sequenced in a study of post-analysis software for immune sequencing data. TCRdb processed the PCR reads anew with MiXCR; each CDR3 protein has one entry. The table has more than 450,000 distinct CDR3 sequences, 34% seen once. Sequencing was carried out using blood. All receptors come from a girl aged 2-17 years with multiple sclerosis. The CDR3 runs from the conserved cysteine through the conserved F or W. D genes are given only for firm matches. Size values are once, few and many counts, or a class for expanded clones, and some rows have none.

j_gene: TRBJ2-7; d_gene: TRBD1; v_gene: TRBV2; abundance: many; CDR3aa: CASSSGTGTYEQYF; CDR3nt: TGTGCCAGCAGTTCCGGGACAGGGACTTACGAGCAGTACTTC
j_gene: TRBJ1-1; d_gene: TRBD1; v_gene: TRBV5-1; abundance: .; CDR3aa: CASWKGASNTEAFF; CDR3nt: TGCGCCAGCTGGAAGGGGGCCTCGAACACTGAAGCTTTCTTT
j_gene: TRBJ2-1; d_gene: TRBD2; v_gene: TRBV15; abundance: .; CDR3aa: CATSRGRGGSYNEQFF; CDR3nt: TGTGCCACCAGCAGAGGACGGGGGGGCTCCTACAATGAGCAGTTCTTC
j_gene: TRBJ2-1; d_gene: .; v_gene: TRBV13; abundance: .; CDR3aa: CASKGNNEQFF; CDR3nt: TGTGCCAGCAAAGGGAACAATGAGCAGTTCTTC
j_gene: TRBJ2-3; d_gene: .; v_gene: TRBV18; abundance: .; CDR3aa: CASALDSGTDTQYF; CDR3nt: TGTGCCAGCGCCCTGGACAGTGGCACAGATACGCAGTATTTT
j_gene: TRBJ2-3; d_gene: .; v_gene: TRBV2; abundance: .; CDR3aa: CASARNGGTDTQYF; CDR3nt: TGTGCCAGCGCTAGGAATGGGGGCACAGATACGCAGTATTTT
j_gene: TRBJ2-1; d_gene: .; v_gene: TRBV5-6; abundance: .; CDR3aa: CASNLEARSLVVNEQFF; CDR3nt: TGTGCCAGCAACTTGGAGGCTAGATCGTTGGTCGTCAATGAGCAGTTCTTC
j_gene: TRBJ2-7; d_gene: .; v_gene: TRBV6-2/TRBV6-3; abundance: .; CDR3aa: CASSYLRTVPSYEQYF; CDR3nt: TGTGCCAGCAGTTACCTCCGGACAGTCCCCTCCTACGAGCAGTACTTC
j_gene: TRBJ1-1; d_gene: TRBD1; v_gene: TRBV7-8; abundance: .; CDR3aa: CASSIRQGPPEAFF; CDR3nt: TGTGCCAGCAGCATTAGACAGGGACCCCCTGAAGCTTTCTTT
j_gene: TRBJ2-3; d_gene: .; v_gene: TRBV29-1; abundance: few; CDR3aa: CSFQAGGTDTQYF; CDR3nt: TGCAGCTTCCAGGCCGGGGGCACAGATACGCAGTATTTT
j_gene: TRBJ1-2; d_gene: TRBD1; v_gene: TRBV12-3/TRBV12-4; abundance: .; CDR3aa: CASTRDRGYGYTF; CDR3nt: TGTGCCAGCACCCGGGACAGGGGATATGGCTACACCTTC
j_gene: TRBJ1-6; d_gene: .; v_gene: TRBV10-3; abundance: few; CDR3aa: CAISGQLQGNSPLHF; CDR3nt: TGTGCCATCAGTGGTCAATTGCAGGGGAATTCACCCCTCCACTTT
j_gene: TRBJ2-2; d_gene: .; v_gene: TRBV9; abundance: .; CDR3aa: CASSVTMNTGELFF; CDR3nt: TGTGCCAGCAGCGTAACCATGAACACCGGGGAGCTGTTTTTT
j_gene: TRBJ2-3; d_gene: .; v_gene: TRBV7-2; abundance: few; CDR3aa: CASSAYGAQYF; CDR3nt: TGTGCCAGCAGCGCCTACGGGGCGCAGTATTTT
j_gene: TRBJ1-1; d_gene: TRBD1; v_gene: TRBV20-1; abundance: .; CDR3aa: CSTRTGSGEAFF; CDR3nt: TGCAGTACTCGGACAGGTTCTGGTGAAGCTTTCTTT
j_gene: TRBJ2-1; d_gene: .; v_gene: TRBV20-1; abundance: .; CDR3aa: CSAQSSEGFDNEQFF; CDR3nt: TGCAGTGCGCAGAGTTCAGAGGGGTTTGACAATGAGCAGTTCTTC
j_gene: TRBJ2-7; d_gene: TRBD1; v_gene: TRBV4-1; abundance: few; CDR3aa: CASSQPGQGAEEQYF; CDR3nt: TGCGCCAGCAGCCAACCGGGACAGGGGGCTGAAGAGCAGTACTTC
j_gene: TRBJ2-5; d_gene: TRBD2; v_gene: TRBV3-1; abundance: .; CDR3aa: CASSQASGEPSGGFQETQYF; CDR3nt: TGTGCCAGCAGCCAGGCTTCAGGGGAGCCTAGCGGGGGCTTCCAAGAGACCCAGTACTTC
j_gene: TRBJ2-1; d_gene: .; v_gene: TRBV7-2; abundance: few; CDR3aa: CASGPAGLPYNEQFF; CDR3nt: TGTGCCAGCGGCCCCGCAGGCTTACCCTACAATGAGCAGTTCTTC
j_gene: TRBJ1-1; d_gene: .; v_gene: TRBV27; abundance: .; CDR3aa: CASSPPKLTNTEAFF; CDR3nt: TGTGCCAGCAGTCCTCCCAAGTTGACTAACACTGAAGCTTTCTTT
j_gene: TRBJ2-5; d_gene: .; v_gene: TRBV20-1; abundance: few; CDR3aa: CSAQTLTVIQETQYF; CDR3nt: TGCAGTGCTCAAACCTTGACAGTAATCCAAGAGACCCAGTACTTC
j_gene: TRBJ1-6; d_gene: .; v_gene: TRBV20-1; abundance: .; CDR3aa: CSASRGPNSPLHF; CDR3nt: TGCAGTGCTAGTAGGGGCCCTAATTCACCCCTCCACTTT
j_gene: TRBJ1-2; d_gene: .; v_gene: TRBV12-3/TRBV12-4; abundance: few; CDR3aa: CASSYRDATNYGYTF; CDR3nt: TGTGCCAGCAGTTACCGGGACGCAACTAACTATGGCTACACCTTC
j_gene: TRBJ2-5; d_gene: .; v_gene: TRBV5-1; abundance: few; CDR3aa: CASSLGTVDLETQYF; CDR3nt: TGCGCCAGCAGCTTAGGGACCGTTGACTTAGAGACCCAGTACTTC
j_gene: TRBJ2-1; d_gene: TRBD1; v_gene: TRBV24-1; abundance: few; CDR3aa: CATSDPGQGSYNEQFF; CDR3nt: TGTGCCACCAGTGACCCTGGACAGGGATCCTACAATGAGCAGTTCTTC
j_gene: TRBJ2-3; d_gene: .; v_gene: TRBV29-1; abundance: .; CDR3aa: CSVEPRTSADTQYF; CDR3nt: TGCAGCGTTGAGCCGAGGACAAGCGCAGATACGCAGTATTTT
j_gene: TRBJ1-6; d_gene: TRBD1; v_gene: TRBV20-1; abundance: .; CDR3aa: CSARARRDRQTSPLHF; CDR3nt: TGCAGTGCTAGAGCGCGGAGGGACAGGCAAACATCACCCCTCCACTTT
j_gene: TRBJ1-1; d_gene: .; v_gene: TRBV28; abundance: few; CDR3aa: CASSDGGGAPTEAFF; CDR3nt: TGTGCCAGCAGTGATGGCGGAGGCGCGCCCACTGAAGCTTTCTTT
j_gene: TRBJ2-1; d_gene: TRBD1; v_gene: TRBV19; abundance: few; CDR3aa: CASSIAGGSHNEQFF; CDR3nt: TGTGCCAGTAGTATTGCAGGGGGCTCCCACAATGAGCAGTTCTTC
j_gene: TRBJ1-1; d_gene: TRBD1; v_gene: TRBV10-3; abundance: .; CDR3aa: CAIIGQGDTEAFF; CDR3nt: TGTGCCATAATAGGACAGGGGGACACTGAAGCTTTCTTT
j_gene: TRBJ1-5; d_gene: TRBD1; v_gene: TRBV7-9; abundance: few; CDR3aa: CASTRGGASNQPQHF; CDR3nt: TGTGCCAGCACCAGGGGGGGAGCGAGCAATCAGCCCCAGCATTTT
j_gene: TRBJ1-1; d_gene: .; v_gene: TRBV6-1; abundance: .; CDR3aa: CASSVEVGTEAFF; CDR3nt: TGTGCCAGCAGTGTGGAGGTAGGCACTGAAGCTTTCTTT
j_gene: TRBJ1-1; d_gene: .; v_gene: TRBV6-6; abundance: .; CDR3aa: CASSLPGHTEAFF; CDR3nt: TGTGCCAGCAGTTTACCAGGGCACACTGAAGCTTTCTTT
j_gene: TRBJ1-1; d_gene: TRBD1; v_gene: TRBV12-3/TRBV12-4; abundance: .; CDR3aa: CASRRDRGLEAFF; CDR3nt: TGTGCCAGCAGGCGAGACAGGGGGCTTGAAGCTTTCTTT
j_gene: TRBJ2-1; d_gene: TRBD2; v_gene: TRBV20-1; abundance: many; CDR3aa: CSARDPGLAGGYNEQFF; CDR3nt: TGCAGTGCTAGAGATCCGGGACTAGCGGGGGGTTACAATGAGCAGTTCTTC
j_gene: TRBJ2-7; d_gene: .; v_gene: TRBV10-2; abundance: .; CDR3aa: CASRNAGTPYEQYF; CDR3nt: TGCGCCAGCAGAAATGCCGGGACCCCCTACGAGCAGTACTTC
j_gene: TRBJ1-4; d_gene: .; v_gene: TRBV20-1; abundance: .; CDR3aa: CSARDHRVSGHLFF; CDR3nt: TGCAGTGCTAGAGATCACCGAGTTTCGGGACATCTGTTTTTT
j_gene: TRBJ2-7; d_gene: .; v_gene: TRBV4-1; abundance: .; CDR3aa: CASSPGVQGYEQYF; CDR3nt: TGCGCCAGCAGCCCCGGGGTGCAGGGCTACGAGCAGTACTTC
j_gene: TRBJ2-5; d_gene: TRBD2; v_gene: TRBV4-1; abundance: many; CDR3aa: CASSHLGRTSMETQYF; CDR3nt: TGCGCCAGCAGCCACTTAGGTCGGACTAGTATGGAGACCCAGTACTTC
j_gene: TRBJ2-4; d_gene: TRBD2; v_gene: TRBV5-4; abundance: few; CDR3aa: CASSLARSSGGVEEQYF; CDR3nt: TGTGCCAGCAGCTTGGCGCGGTCTAGCGGGGGGGTAGAGGAGCAGTACTTC
j_gene: TRBJ2-5; d_gene: .; v_gene: TRBV9; abundance: .; CDR3aa: CASSVESGSETQYF; CDR3nt: TGTGCCAGCAGCGTAGAGTCAGGGTCGGAGACCCAGTACTTC
j_gene: TRBJ2-1; d_gene: .; v_gene: TRBV11-1; abundance: few; CDR3aa: CASSSRGSFGFF; CDR3nt: TGTGCCAGCAGCTCAAGGGGTTCGTTCGGGTTCTTC
j_gene: TRBJ2-3; d_gene: TRBD2; v_gene: TRBV3-1; abundance: .; CDR3aa: CASSQVAGGYTDTQYF; CDR3nt: TGTGCCAGCAGCCAAGTAGCGGGGGGATACACAGATACGCAGTATTTT
j_gene: TRBJ1-2; d_gene: TRBD1; v_gene: TRBV29-1; abundance: .; CDR3aa: CSVSRDSEFYGYTF; CDR3nt: TGCAGCGTGAGCCGGGACAGTGAGTTCTATGGCTACACCTTC
j_gene: TRBJ2-3; d_gene: .; v_gene: TRBV29-1; abundance: .; CDR3aa: CSVERSGGKRADTQYF; CDR3nt: TGCAGCGTTGAACGGTCTGGTGGGAAGAGGGCAGATACGCAGTATTTT
j_gene: TRBJ2-1; d_gene: TRBD1; v_gene: TRBV29-1; abundance: few; CDR3aa: CSADRGGNEQFF; CDR3nt: TGCAGCGCGGACAGGGGGGGCAATGAGCAGTTCTTC
j_gene: TRBJ2-5; d_gene: TRBD2; v_gene: TRBV7-9; abundance: .; CDR3aa: CASSYVGAGSETQYF; CDR3nt: TGTGCCAGCAGCTATGTAGGAGCGGGGTCGGAGACCCAGTACTTC
j_gene: TRBJ2-5; d_gene: .; v_gene: TRBV15; abundance: .; CDR3aa: CATSRDRAQGTQYF; CDR3nt: TGTGCCACCAGCAGAGATAGGGCCCAAGGGACCCAGTACTTC